The 30 T cell receptor beta chains reported below all come from one sample, sequenced in a study of cytomegalovirus exposure and HLA in healthy donors (TCRdb year 2017). The receptor library was made with the immunoSEQ multiplex PCR assay. A mixture of 60 forward primers for TCR Vbeta segments and 13 reverse primers for TCR Jbeta segments was used in the multiplex PCR. Not all clones reach the TCRdb copy of this immuneACCESS table, which keeps in-frame sequences only. Checked studies attribute under half of the gap to unresolved V genes and leave the rest unexplained. The sample contains 150,000 or so clones, approximately 80% of them found a single time. The top ten clones comprise approximately 15% of the sample. The sequenced sample was PBMCs. These receptors all stem from a woman aged 40 to 50 in good health and CMV-seronegative.

The chain combines TRBV2 with TRBJ2-7; TRBD1 might be the D (6 bases). With 6 bases removed from V and 1 base from J, the gap between germline ends came to 13 bases. CDR3 length: 14 residues. CDR1 is SNHLY and CDR2 is FYNNEI in the germline V gene. The chain's CDR3 is CASRDRFLSYEQYF. For the CDR3, the DNA is TGTGCCAGCAGAGACAGGTTTCTTTCCTACGAGCAGTACTTC.

The CDR3 DNA reads TGTGCCAGCAGCGATACCGGGACTCAGACGAGCTACACCTTC. This codes for CASSDTGTQTSYTF. The J gene is TRBJ1-2, the V gene TRBV25-1, with a possible D match to TRBD1 (5 bases). Germline values: CDR1 MGHDK, CDR2 SYGVNS. There are 14 residues in the CDR3. Trimming shortened V by 6 bases and J by 9 bases, and 20 bases separated the two germline ends.

J is TRBJ2-3 and V is TRBV28; perhaps TRBD2 as D (5 bases). The CDR3 totals 13 residues. V dropped 7 bases and J dropped 4 bases, with 12 bases sitting between them. Germline V gives CDR1 MDHEN, CDR2 SYDVKM. The CDR3 DNA reads TGTGCCAGCACAACTCCCGGGGCAGATACGCAGTATTTT. Translating gives CASTTPGADTQYF.

CDR3 DNA: TGTGCCAGCAGTCCGCCCCCCGGACAGGGTGGCGAGCAGTTCTTC. Residues: CASSPPPGQGGEQFF. This chain joins TRBV28 and TRBJ2-1; TRBD1 agrees at 8 bases. In germline, CDR1 is MDHEN, CDR2 SYDVKM. The CDR3 contains 15 residues. The junction had 13 bases not matched to a gene; V was cut back by 5 bases and J by 10 bases. The entire variable domain, with the rest obtained from reference TRBV28 and TRBJ2-1, is as follows: DVKVTQSSRYLVKRTGEKVFLECVQDMDHENMFWYRQDPGLGLRLIYFSYDVKMKEKGDIPEGYSVSREKKERFSLILESASTNQTSMYLCASSPPPGQGGEQFFGPGTRLTVL.

This clone was seen a single time. The genes are TRBV7-2 and TRBJ2-3, with D perhaps TRBD2 (6 bases). Germline CDR1 and CDR2: SGHTA and FQGNSA. V shed 5 bases and J shed 3 bases, with 15 bases lying between them. This CDR3 region has 15 residues. This CDR3 reads CASSDGGRKTDTQYF. The DNA of the CDR3 is TGTGCCAGCAGCGACGGGGGTAGGAAGACAGATACGCAGTATTTT.

The chain links TRBV12-5 to TRBJ2-1, with a weak D call TRBD1 (5 bases). Trimming took 7 bases from V and 2 from J, leaving 18 bases between them. The CDR3 runs 16 residues. The germline CDR1 and CDR2 sequences are LGHNT and FRNRAP. CDR3 sequence (DNA): TGTGCTAGTGCCCCGAGGCAGGGTCGTACCTACAATGAGCAGTTCTTC. This codes for CASAPRQGRTYNEQFF.

There are a few counts of this clone. The CDR3: CASSLATAQETQYF. In DNA form, the CDR3 reads TGTGCCAGCAGCTTAGCTACAGCCCAAGAGACCCAGTACTTC. J is TRBJ2-5 and V is TRBV13, with D unclear. CDR3 length: 14 residues. CDR1 is PRHDT, CDR2 FYEKMQ, per germline (reference sequence). V was pared by 1 base and J by 1 base, with 7 bases between.

V gene TRBV5-4 combines with J gene TRBJ2-2, with TRBD2 matching over 11 bases. The ends lost 4 bases at V and 2 bases at J; junction bases unmatched: 4. Germline lookup yields CDR1 SGHNT and CDR2 YYREEE (reference sequence). The CDR3 consists of 16 residues. The CDR3 spells CASSLTSGVNTGELFF. The CDR3 DNA follows: TGTGCCAGCAGCCTGACTAGCGGGGTTAACACCGGGGAGCTGTTTTTT.

This clone was detected a few times. This chain uses TRBV4-1 with TRBJ1-4; TRBD1 might be the D (6 bases). V dropped 6 bases and J dropped 7 bases, with 15 bases sitting between them. CDR3 length: 14 residues. Germline V gene lookup returns CDR1 MGHRA and CDR2 YSYEKL. The chain's CDR3 is CASRRGQGSEKLFF. The DNA of the CDR3 is TGCGCCAGCAGGCGGGGGCAGGGGAGTGAAAAACTGTTTTTT.

This clone was counted only a few times. This sequence joins TRBV18 and TRBJ1-5; 7 nucleotides align to TRBD1. In germline, CDR1 is KGHSH, CDR2 LQKENI. Trimming took 6 bases from V and 3 from J; bases not matched to a gene: 11. The CDR3 sequence is 16 residues long. The CDR3 bases are TGTGCCAGCTCTCAAGAACAGGGGATGGTCAATCAGCCCCAGCATTTT. As protein: CASSQEQGMVNQPQHF. Supplemented by reference TRBV18 and TRBJ1-5, the full variable domain reads NAGVMQNPRHLVRRRGQEARLRCSPMKGHSHVYWYRQLPEEGLKFMVYLQKENIIDESGMPKERFSAEFPKEGPSILRIQQVVRGDSAAYFCASSQEQGMVNQPQHFGDGTRLSIL.

The DNA for the CDR3 is TGTGCCAGCAGTCCCGCATCAACAGGGTACAATGAGCAGTTCTTC. Protein sequence: CASSPASTGYNEQFF. The chain combines TRBV7-8 with TRBJ2-1; the D gene is possibly TRBD1 (6 bases). V shed 6 bases and J shed 4 bases, with 16 bases lying between them. The CDR3 loop spans 15 amino acids. CDR1 is SGHVS, CDR2 FQNEAQ, per germline. The variable domain in full, completed from reference TRBV7-8 and TRBJ2-1, reads GAGVSQSPRYKVAKRGQDVALRCDPISGHVSLFWYQQALGQGPEFLTYFQNEAQLDKSGLPSDRFFAERPEGSVSTLKIQRTQQEDSAVYLCASSPASTGYNEQFFGPGTRLTVL.

The chain is built from TRBV27 and TRBJ1-6; D may be TRBD1 (5 bases). Germline lookup yields CDR1 MNHEY and CDR2 SMNVEV (reference sequence). V was trimmed by 0 bases and J by 7 bases, leaving 10 bases between them. The CDR3 covers 15 residues. The chain's CDR3 is CASSLSRVGNSPLHF. DNA for the CDR3: TGTGCCAGCAGTTTATCCAGGGTTGGGAATTCACCCCTCCACTTT.

The chain couples TRBV6-5 to TRBJ1-2; D is perhaps TRBD1 (5 bases). The CDR3 extends over 15 amino acids. Germline V gene lookup returns CDR1 MNHEY and CDR2 SVGAGI. V lost 4 bases, J lost 1 base, and 13 bases lay in between. The CDR3 nucleotides read TGTGCCAGCAGTTGGGGGGATCAGCATAACTATGGCTACACCTTC. This translates into CASSWGDQHNYGYTF.

The V gene is TRBV6-5, the J gene TRBJ2-2, with D uncertain. The CDR3 has 14 amino acids. Trimming pared 2 bases from V and 3 bases from J, leaving 7 bases between. CDR1 and CDR2 (germline): MNHEY, SVGAGI. The CDR3 loop is CASSYARDTGELFF. The CDR3 DNA reads TGTGCCAGCAGTTACGCCCGGGACACCGGGGAGCTGTTTTTT.

The rearrangement joins TRBV4-3 to TRBJ2-1; TRBD2 aligns across 9 bases. V lost 1 base, J lost 3 bases, and 4 bases stayed unmatched. The germline CDR1 and CDR2 sequences are LGHNA and YSLEER. This CDR3 has 16 residues. This chain's CDR3 is CASSQARGGFYNEQFF. The DNA for the CDR3 is TGCGCCAGCAGCCAAGCGCGGGGGGGCTTCTACAATGAGCAGTTCTTC.

The chain combines TRBV10-3 with TRBJ2-3; 10 bases are shared with TRBD2. The CDR3 covers 17 residues. In germline, CDR1 is ENHRY, CDR2 SYGVKD. The J segment lost 6 bases and the V segment lost 2 bases, leaving 11 bases of the junction unmatched. CDR3 in amino acids: CAISEPGLARTSDTQYF. Here the CDR3 DNA reads TGTGCCATCAGTGAGCCGGGACTAGCGCGAACGTCGGATACGCAGTATTTT.

The CDR3 sequence: CASSLNGRVDTQYF. DNA of the CDR3: TGTGCCAGCAGCTTAAACGGGAGGGTAGATACGCAGTATTTT. The chain joins TRBV7-2 to TRBJ2-3, with 8 bases lining up with TRBD2. CDR3 length: 14 amino acids. V was pared by 2 bases and J by 5 bases, with 3 bases of the junction left unmatched. Germline CDR1 is SGHTA and CDR2 is FQGNSA.

This clone was seen a single time. The rearrangement uses TRBV28 and TRBJ1-1; D not resolved. The germline V gene encodes CDR1 MDHEN and CDR2 SYDVKM. The ends were cut back, 5 bases at V and 1 base at J, with 5 bases in the middle. CDR3 length equals 12 residues. The CDR3 nucleotides are TGTGCCAGCAGTGAACAGAACACTGAAGCTTTCTTT. Its translation: CASSEQNTEAFF. The full variable domain, in which reference TRBV28 and TRBJ1-1 provide the parts outside the CDR3, is DVKVTQSSRYLVKRTGEKVFLECVQDMDHENMFWYRQDPGLGLRLIYFSYDVKMKEKGDIPEGYSVSREKKERFSLILESASTNQTSMYLCASSEQNTEAFFGQGTRLTVV.

The chain carries TRBV6-6 and TRBJ2-7, with 9 positions matching TRBD2. This CDR3 has 14 residues. Germline values: CDR1 MNHNY, CDR2 SVGAGI (reference sequence). J lost 5 bases, V lost 0 bases, and 2 bases had no gene match. The CDR3: CASSYSTSGDEQYF. The CDR3 nucleotides read TGTGCCAGCAGTTACTCGACTAGCGGCGACGAGCAGTACTTC.

The rearrangement joins TRBV2 to TRBJ1-5; no firm D call. Trimming took off 6 bases at V and 0 bases at J, with 6 bases between the two ends. The germline V gene has CDR1 SNHLY and CDR2 FYNNEI. The CDR3 consists of 13 residues. CDR3 sequence: CASRSYSNQPQHF. CDR3 DNA sequence: TGTGCCAGCAGGTCGTATAGCAATCAGCCCCAGCATTTT.

V gene TRBV2 combines with J gene TRBJ1-1; 7 nucleotides match TRBD1. V was clipped by 9 bases and J by 1 base; unmatched bases: 8. The CDR3 totals 14 residues. Germline CDR1 SNHLY, CDR2 FYNNEI. The CDR3: CASRNRDRNTEAFF. The DNA for the CDR3 is TGTGCCAGTCGCAACCGGGACAGGAACACTGAAGCTTTCTTT.

This sequence joins TRBV4-3 and TRBJ1-1; weak D call: TRBD1 (5 bases). The CDR3 loop spans 14 amino acids. The germline V and J ends were trimmed by 0 bases and 6 bases, with 11 bases remaining between them. Germline CDR1 is LGHNA and CDR2 is YSLEER. The CDR3 sequence: CASSQDITRAEAFF. The DNA for the CDR3 is TGCGCCAGCAGCCAAGATATTACCAGGGCTGAAGCTTTCTTT.

The chain joins TRBV7-3 to TRBJ2-3, with 10 bases that match TRBD2. In germline, CDR1 is SGHTA, CDR2 FQGTGA. V lost 5 bases to trimming and J lost 5 bases; unmatched junction nucleotides: 1. The CDR3 loop spans 13 amino acids. The CDR3 sequence: CASSLAGVDTQYF. The CDR3 bases are TGTGCCAGCAGCCTAGCGGGGGTAGATACGCAGTATTTT.

The gene calls are TRBV7-2 and TRBJ2-5; no clear D gene. The CDR3 runs to 13 residues. CDR1 and CDR2 (germline): SGHTA, FQGNSA. V gave up 1 base and J gave up 5 bases, with 8 bases separating them. CDR3 residues: CASSLGGMETQYF. The CDR3 DNA is TGTGCCAGCAGCTTAGGAGGAATGGAGACCCAGTACTTC.

This chain connects TRBV2 to TRBJ2-7; 7 nucleotides line up with TRBD1. This CDR3 has 14 residues. The trim removed 5 bases at V and 7 bases at J, leaving 11 bases unmatched. CDR1 and CDR2 from the germline V gene are SNHLY and FYNNEI. CDR3 nucleotides: TGTGCCAGCAGTACCGAGCAGGGGGTCGGGGAGCAGTACTTC. It encodes CASSTEQGVGEQYF.

This chain connects TRBV5-1 to TRBJ2-7; no definite D call. Germline V gene sequence: CDR1 SGHRS, CDR2 YFSETQ. V lost 2 bases, J lost 0 bases, and 9 bases lay in between. The CDR3 extends over 14 amino acids. Here the CDR3 DNA reads TGCGCCAGCAGCTTCTTCGAGTCCTCCTACGAGCAGTACTTC. This gives the protein CASSFFESSYEQYF.

In its sample, this clone was seen a few times. The V gene is TRBV5-4, the J gene TRBJ1-1, with TRBD1 identical over 8 bases. Trimming cost V 2 bases and J 10 bases; bases outside gene matches: 10. Germline lookup yields CDR1 SGHNT and CDR2 YYREEE (reference sequence). CDR3 length equals 14 residues. CDR3 amino acids: CASSFPGQGRGAFF. Written as DNA, the CDR3 is TGTGCCAGCAGCTTCCCCGGACAGGGTCGAGGAGCTTTCTTT.

The rearrangement links TRBV27 to TRBJ1-2; 8 nucleotides match TRBD1. V gave up 5 bases and J gave up 7 bases; unmatched junction bases: 9. The germline CDR1 and CDR2 sequences are MNHEY and SMNVEV (reference sequence). The CDR3 length is 14 residues. The CDR3 sequence: CASSLQTGAGGYTF. Written as DNA, the CDR3 is TGTGCCAGCAGTCTTCAGACAGGGGCCGGTGGCTACACCTTC.

The V gene is TRBV25-1, the J gene TRBJ1-2; D possibly corresponds to TRBD1 (6 bases). There are 16 residues in the CDR3. Trimming removed 0 bases from V and 6 bases from J, with 17 bases in between. Germline loops: CDR1 MGHDK, CDR2 SYGVNS. The CDR3 DNA is TGTGCCAGCAGTGAATATAAACAGGGTAGGGGAGATGGCTACACCTTC. Protein: CASSEYKQGRGDGYTF.

The chain carries TRBV6-4 and TRBJ2-3, with D maybe TRBD2 (5 bases). V lost 1 base and J lost 6, with 20 bases in between. The CDR3 totals 17 residues. CDR1 MRHNA and CDR2 SNTAGT come from the germline V gene. CDR3 protein: CASSDWLGSEDGDTQYF. The DNA for the CDR3 is TGTGCCAGCAGTGACTGGTTGGGTAGCGAGGACGGGGATACGCAGTATTTT.